Presented here are 22 T cell receptor beta chains from one specimen sequenced in a study of a mutant IDH1 vaccine in newly diagnosed glioma. Using immunoSEQ multiplex PCR, the repertoire was profiled, and TCRdb retains in-frame clones only, with some absent. The table has more than 40,000 clones, 88% seen once; the top ten hold around 6%. No antigens are known for them. Time point defined: week 35, safety follow-up. It was 300 ug of mutant IDH1 20-mer peptide that made up each vaccine dose, given with topical imiquimod. The sample here was PBMCs, taken from a glioma patient whose treatment included an IDH1 peptide vaccine. These receptors originate from a woman aged 40 to 55 with glioma.

J is TRBJ2-1 and V is TRBV7-2, with D uncertain. The germline V and J ends were trimmed by 5 bases and 5 bases, with 16 bases remaining between them. This CDR3 comprises 15 residues. Germline V gives CDR1 SGHTA, CDR2 FQGNSA. Written as DNA, the CDR3 is TGTGCCAGCAGCGTCGACTCTACCCGGAACAATGAGCAGTTCTTC. It specifies CASSVDSTRNNEQFF.

This clone has a handful of counts. The chain links TRBV10-1 to TRBJ1-4; D gene ambiguous. Germline V gene lookup returns CDR1 WNHNN and CDR2 SYGVQD (reference sequence). Deletions cut 0 bases from V and 8 bases from J, with 13 bases between. This CDR3 has 15 residues. CDR3 DNA: TGCGCCAGCAGTGAGTCTGTCGGGCCGGGGGAAAAACTGTTTTTT. Its protein is CASSESVGPGEKLFF.

CDR3 DNA: TGTGCCAGCAGCTTGGGGACAGGGAGCCTTAGGGAGCAGTACTTC. This gives the protein CASSLGTGSLREQYF. The V call is TRBV5-6, the J call TRBJ2-7, with 8 bases identical to TRBD1. V was clipped by 0 bases and J by 7 bases; unmatched bases: 9. This CDR3 has 15 amino acids. Germline-derived CDR1 and CDR2 are SGHDT and YYEEEE.

This chain joins TRBV19 and TRBJ2-7, with D possibly called TRBD1 or TRBD2 (5 bases each). The CDR3 loop spans 13 amino acids. V dropped 4 bases and J dropped 5 bases, with 12 bases sitting between them. The germline V gene has CDR1 LNHDA and CDR2 SQIVND (reference sequence). The CDR3 bases are TGTGCCAGTAGTACCCGAGGGGCACACGAGCAGTACTTC. Protein product: CASSTRGAHEQYF.

V is TRBV5-5 and J is TRBJ1-1; 7 bases align to TRBD1. The germline V gene has CDR1 SGHKS and CDR2 YYEKEE (reference sequence). This CDR3 comprises 15 residues. Trimming took 4 bases from V and 3 from J; bases not matched to a gene: 9. Written as DNA, the CDR3 is TGTGCCAGCAGCCACCCGCAGGGGGTGGACACTGAAGCTTTCTTT. Residues: CASSHPQGVDTEAFF.

The V and J genes are TRBV4-3 and TRBJ2-1, with D perhaps TRBD2 (5 bases). CDR1 LGHNA and CDR2 YSLEER come from the germline V gene. Trimming shortened V by 0 bases and J by 10 bases, and 19 bases separated the two germline ends. The CDR3 has 16 residues. CDR3 DNA sequence: TGCGCCAGCAGCCAAGATATTGTCAGCGGTGGACTGGAGCAGTTCTTC. Residues: CASSQDIVSGGLEQFF.

The chain uses TRBV4-3 and TRBJ1-1; no clear D. Germline CDR1 reads LGHNA; CDR2 reads YSLEER. The CDR3 contains 13 residues. V lost 1 base to trimming and J lost 7 bases, with 10 bases between them. The DNA of the CDR3 is TGCGCCAGCAGCCAAGGATCCAGCTATGAAGCTTTCTTT. Protein: CASSQGSSYEAFF.

V usage is TRBV19 and J usage is TRBJ1-2; 7 bases are shared with TRBD1. The CDR3 sequence is 14 residues long. Losses at the gene ends were 4 bases for V and 3 bases for J; bases not matched to a gene: 5. The V gene's germline CDR1 is LNHDA and CDR2 SQIVND (reference sequence). The CDR3 DNA follows: TGTGCCAGTAGTACAAGGGGGCGAGACTATGGCTACACCTTC. Encoded protein: CASSTRGRDYGYTF.

The chain couples TRBV28 to TRBJ1-5; 10 nucleotides match TRBD1. The CDR3 sequence is 17 residues long. CDR1 MDHEN and CDR2 SYDVKM come from the germline V gene. V lost 4 bases to trimming and J lost 2 bases; unmatched junction nucleotides: 8. The CDR3 protein is CASSSFRTGGGNQPQHF. The CDR3 DNA reads TGTGCCAGCAGTTCATTCCGGACAGGGGGAGGCAATCAGCCCCAGCATTTT.

The gene calls are TRBV4-1 and TRBJ2-7; 9 positions match TRBD1. V gave up 2 bases and J gave up 3 bases; unmatched junction bases: 5. This CDR3 has 15 residues. Germline CDR1 MGHRA, CDR2 YSYEKL. Written as DNA, the CDR3 is TGCGCCAGCAGCCAACAGGACAGGGGTAACTACGAGCAGTACTTC. This sequence encodes CASSQQDRGNYEQYF.

The chain joins TRBV5-6 to TRBJ2-1; the D gene is possibly TRBD1 (8 bases). The CDR3 has 16 amino acids. CDR1 and CDR2 (germline): SGHDT, YYEEEE. V lost 4 bases and J 4 bases, leaving 18 bases between the germline ends. CDR3 residues: CASSDWTGREYNEQFF. The CDR3 nucleotides read TGTGCCAGCAGCGACTGGACAGGGCGGGAGTACAATGAGCAGTTCTTC. The complete variable domain, with remaining parts taken from reference TRBV5-6 and TRBJ2-1, reads DAGVTQSPTHLIKTRGQQVTLRCSPKSGHDTVSWYQQALGQGPQFIFQYYEEEERQRGNFPDRFSGHQFPNYSSELNVNALLLGDSALYLCASSDWTGREYNEQFFGPGTRLTVL.

The rearrangement links TRBV4-3 to TRBJ1-4; D ambiguous. Germline V lookup: CDR1 LGHNA, CDR2 YSLEER. V was trimmed by 0 bases and J by 5 bases, leaving 13 bases between them. The CDR3 has 16 amino acids. CDR3: CASSQEIGGRNEKLFF. Here the CDR3 DNA reads TGCGCCAGCAGCCAAGAGATAGGCGGACGGAATGAAAAACTGTTTTTT.

This clone has a handful of counts. This chain joins TRBV28 and TRBJ2-7; 9 positions match TRBD1. The CDR3 spans 14 residues. Looked up from germline, CDR1 is MDHEN and CDR2 is SYDVKM. Trimming cost V 6 bases and J 6 bases; bases outside gene matches: 9. CDR3 region: CASRGGTGIPEQYF. The CDR3 DNA is TGTGCCAGCAGGGGCGGGACAGGGATCCCCGAGCAGTACTTC.

The rearrangement uses TRBV15 and TRBJ1-5; D is uncertain. Germline V gene lookup returns CDR1 LNHNV and CDR2 YYDKDF (reference sequence). V shed 8 bases and J shed 7 bases, with 12 bases lying between them. The CDR3 spans 12 residues. CDR3 DNA sequence: TGTGCCACCCGCTTCGGCGGACAGCCCCAGCATTTT. This translates into CATRFGGQPQHF.

V and J are TRBV5-6 and TRBJ2-7, with D tentatively TRBD1 (5 bases). There are 13 residues in the CDR3. V was shortened by 5 bases and J by 2 bases, with 11 bases between the two germline ends. Looked up from germline, CDR1 is SGHDT and CDR2 is YYEEEE. The CDR3 coding sequence is TGTGCCAGCAGTCACGGACAAACCTACGAGCAGTACTTC. It translates to CASSHGQTYEQYF.

The chain couples TRBV7-2 to TRBJ1-2, with D uncertain. V lost 2 bases and J 8 bases, leaving 9 bases between the germline ends. There are 12 residues in the CDR3. CDR1 is SGHTA and CDR2 is FQGNSA in the germline V gene. CDR3 protein: CASSLQYKGYTF. In DNA, the CDR3 is TGTGCCAGCAGCTTACAGTACAAGGGCTACACCTTC.

This rearrangement joins TRBV2 to TRBJ2-7; D is perhaps TRBD1 or TRBD2 (7 bases each). Germline V lookup: CDR1 SNHLY, CDR2 FYNNEI. V was clipped by 9 bases and J by 0 bases, with 15 bases between them. The CDR3 contains 14 residues. The CDR3 protein is CASDQGGISYEQYF. DNA for the CDR3: TGTGCCAGTGACCAGGGGGGGATCTCCTACGAGCAGTACTTC.

This rearrangement joins TRBV6-1 to TRBJ2-7, with TRBD1 as a possible D gene (6 bases). From germline, CDR1 is MNHNS and CDR2 SASEGT. CDR3 length: 15 amino acids. With 2 bases removed from V and 3 bases from J, the gap between germline ends came to 14 bases. The CDR3 reads CASSEWGHGYYEQYF. Written as DNA, the CDR3 is TGTGCCAGCAGTGAATGGGGACACGGGTACTACGAGCAGTACTTC.

V is TRBV14 and J is TRBJ1-1; maybe TRBD1 (6 bases). V dropped 4 bases and J dropped 10 bases, with 16 bases sitting between them. Germline V CDR1 and CDR2: SGHDN, FVKESK. This CDR3 has 13 residues. The CDR3, as DNA: TGTGCCAGCAGCCCCAGGGGCCTGAGGGGAGCTTTCTTT. Protein product: CASSPRGLRGAFF.

The rearrangement joins TRBV4-1 to TRBJ2-7, with D uncertain. The V and J ends lost 1 base and 6 bases respectively, with 4 bases between them. Germline assignment: CDR1 MGHRA and CDR2 YSYEKL. This CDR3 comprises 11 residues. The CDR3 sequence is CASSQGTEQYF. Written as DNA, the CDR3 is TGCGCCAGCAGCCAAGGCACCGAGCAGTACTTC.

This clone is a singleton in its sample. The V gene is TRBV15, the J gene TRBJ2-7; 8 bases align to TRBD1. The germline CDR1 and CDR2 sequences are LNHNV and YYDKDF (reference sequence). Trimming cost V 1 base and J 3 bases; bases outside gene matches: 2. This CDR3 is built from 14 residues. CDR3: CATSRGTGGYEQYF. For the CDR3, the DNA is TGTGCCACCAGCAGAGGAACAGGGGGCTACGAGCAGTACTTC.

This chain uses TRBV30 with TRBJ1-3, with TRBD1 as a possible D gene (6 bases). The V end was cut by 3 bases, the J end by 0 bases, with 12 bases between. The germline gives CDR1 GTSNPN, CDR2 SVGIG (reference sequence). The CDR3 totals 15 residues. CDR3 protein: CAWRKDRVSGNTIYF. The CDR3 DNA follows: TGTGCCTGGAGAAAGGACAGAGTCTCTGGAAACACCATATATTTT.